This T cell receptor (beta chain) was obtained from a study of CD8 T cells in Susac syndrome. The CDR3 extends over 15 amino acids. CDR1 is SQVTM, CDR2 ANQGSEA, per germline. The ends lost 6 bases at V and 7 bases at J; junction bases unmatched: 14. The RNA input was roughly 0.45 to 1 ug, and it was reverse transcribed with random hexamers. MiXCR, applied by TCRdb to the immunoSEQ multiplex PCR reads, yields one record per CDR3 protein. The profile shows 95,000 to 150,000 distinct CDR3 sequences, about 94% of them singletons. The sample consisted of CD8+ T cells from PBMCs. The origin of this receptor is a human donor with Susac syndrome. J is TRBJ2-1 and V is TRBV29-1; 8 nucleotides align to TRBD2. DNA for the CDR3: TGCAGCGTCTACAAAGACGGCTCTAGCGGGAATGAGCAGTTCTTC. Residues: CSVYKDGSSGNEQFF.